Listed below are T cell receptor beta chains from one sample, sequenced in a study of vaccination and CD4 T cells after COVID-19. A single record per CDR3 protein comes from TCRdb applying MiXCR to the PCR reads. The sample carries about 12,000 distinct CDR3 sequences, approximately 58% recorded once. For these receptors, no antigen is known. What was sequenced was CD4+ T cells from blood, cultured in vitro. The origin of the receptors is a human donor who had recovered from COVID-19. Both conserved end residues are part of each CDR3. Fields, in order: clone size, D gene, V gene, J gene, CDR3 DNA, CDR3 protein. D genes are given only for firm matches. Clone size is given for some rows only: seen once, a few or many times, or a class if the clone is expanded.

clone_size: .
d_call: .
v_call: TRBV20-1
j_call: TRBJ2-2
cdr3_nt: TGCAGTGCTAGAGACGAGCGAGGGCCCGGGGAGCTGTTTTTT
cdr3_aa: CSARDERGPGELFF

clone_size: .
d_call: .
v_call: TRBV11-2
j_call: TRBJ1-1
cdr3_nt: TGTGCCAGCAGCATCGCAGGGTTGGGTAGTACTGAAGCTTTCTTT
cdr3_aa: CASSIAGLGSTEAFF

clone_size: few
d_call: TRBD2
v_call: TRBV7-8
j_call: TRBJ2-3
cdr3_nt: TGTGCCAGCAGCTTATCCCTAGCGGGGGGGAACACAGATACGCAGTATTTT
cdr3_aa: CASSLSLAGGNTDTQYF

clone_size: few
d_call: TRBD2
v_call: TRBV7-2
j_call: TRBJ2-4
cdr3_nt: TGTGCCAGCAGCTTAAACGCCGGGGGGTTTAACATTCAGTACTTC
cdr3_aa: CASSLNAGGFNIQYF

clone_size: .
d_call: .
v_call: TRBV5-1
j_call: TRBJ1-1
cdr3_nt: TGCGCCAGCAGCCTGAGATTGGTGGACACTGAAGCTTTCTTT
cdr3_aa: CASSLRLVDTEAFF

clone_size: .
d_call: TRBD2
v_call: TRBV15
j_call: TRBJ2-3
cdr3_nt: TGTGCCACCAGCTCCGGCGGAACTAGCGGGTTCACAGATACGCAGTATTTT
cdr3_aa: CATSSGGTSGFTDTQYF

clone_size: once
d_call: .
v_call: TRBV10-3
j_call: TRBJ2-5
cdr3_nt: TGTGCCATCAGTGCGGGAGACATAGAGACCCAGTACTTC
cdr3_aa: CAISAGDIETQYF

clone_size: .
d_call: TRBD2
v_call: TRBV7-2
j_call: TRBJ2-5
cdr3_nt: TGTGCCAGCAGCTTAGCAGGACTAGCGGGAATCGGAGAGACCCAGTACTTC
cdr3_aa: CASSLAGLAGIGETQYF

clone_size: few
d_call: .
v_call: TRBV19
j_call: TRBJ1-2
cdr3_nt: TGTGCCGTTATGGGGGTAGCTGGGGGCTACACCTTC
cdr3_aa: CAVMGVAGGYTF

clone_size: .
d_call: .
v_call: TRBV4-1
j_call: TRBJ2-3
cdr3_nt: TGCGCCAGCAGCCAAGGTCTTTGGCCGCAGTATTTT
cdr3_aa: CASSQGLWPQYF

clone_size: .
d_call: TRBD1
v_call: TRBV20-1
j_call: TRBJ1-5
cdr3_nt: TGCAGTGCTAGAGATTGGACAGGGGTTTCTAGCAATCAGCCCCAGCATTTT
cdr3_aa: CSARDWTGVSSNQPQHF

clone_size: few
d_call: .
v_call: TRBV6-1
j_call: TRBJ1-1
cdr3_nt: TGTGCCAGCAGCCTAACAGTGAACACTGAAGCTTTCTTT
cdr3_aa: CASSLTVNTEAFF

clone_size: .
d_call: TRBD1
v_call: TRBV7-2
j_call: TRBJ2-7
cdr3_nt: TGTGCCAGCAGCTTAGGGACAGGGATCACCTACGAGCAGTACTTC
cdr3_aa: CASSLGTGITYEQYF

clone_size: once
d_call: TRBD1
v_call: TRBV11-2
j_call: TRBJ2-7
cdr3_nt: TGTGCCAGCAGCGTTACCGGGACAGCGACCCTCGAGCAGTACTTC
cdr3_aa: CASSVTGTATLEQYF

clone_size: few
d_call: .
v_call: TRBV6-1
j_call: TRBJ2-5
cdr3_nt: TGTGCCAGCAGTCCTTCCCAGGAGACCCAGTACTTC
cdr3_aa: CASSPSQETQYF

clone_size: .
d_call: .
v_call: TRBV6-2/TRBV6-3
j_call: TRBJ1-1
cdr3_nt: TGTGCCAGCAGCAGATGGTTAACAGTTTCCACTGAAGCTTTCTTT
cdr3_aa: CASSRWLTVSTEAFF

clone_size: .
d_call: .
v_call: TRBV6-5
j_call: TRBJ2-7
cdr3_nt: TGTGCCAGCAGTTACGATCCCCTTGCCGAGCAGTACTTC
cdr3_aa: CASSYDPLAEQYF

clone_size: .
d_call: .
v_call: TRBV4-1
j_call: TRBJ1-1
cdr3_nt: TGCGCCAGCAGCCAAGGGGGGGCAGCCCGAGCAGACACTGAAGCTTTCTTT
cdr3_aa: CASSQGGAARADTEAFF

clone_size: .
d_call: .
v_call: TRBV20-1
j_call: TRBJ2-3
cdr3_nt: TGCAGTGCTAGAGGAACAGTACTACCCACAGATACGCAGTATTTT
cdr3_aa: CSARGTVLPTDTQYF

clone_size: .
d_call: .
v_call: TRBV27
j_call: TRBJ2-1
cdr3_nt: TGTGCCAGCAGTTTACAGGGTAATGAGCAGTTCTTC
cdr3_aa: CASSLQGNEQFF